This TCR beta chain was sequenced during a study of T cell responses to AZD1222 COVID-19 vaccine. Overall study findings and caveats: Spike-specific TCR breadth and depth grew following two AZD1222 doses. AZD1222 recipients seropositive at baseline numbered only 5 or 6.

This table comes from immunoSEQ multiplex PCR, and its TCRdb copy is limited to in-frame clones, with some not included. In the table there are about 110,000 clones, 80% to 95% of which are singletons. About this clone itself: Its antigen is not identified.

Doses given second, at about 4 or about 12 weeks, were pooled. From germline, CDR1 is MDHEN and CDR2 SYDVKM. This CDR3 region has 13 residues. The V gene lost 10 bases and the J gene lost 4 bases, with 14 bases spanning the gap. The chain recombines TRBV28 with TRBJ1-3; D is perhaps TRBD1 (6 bases). The clonotype was recovered from an adult who received the AZD1222 COVID-19 vaccine. The specimen comprised peripheral blood, sampled 28 days after the second AZD1222 dose. CDR3 in amino acids: CATLGGVGNTIYF. For the CDR3, the DNA is TGTGCCACCCTAGGGGGGGTAGGAAACACCATATATTTT.